Following are 8 T cell receptor beta chains from one sample sequenced in a study of T-cell reconstitution after alpha-beta-depleted transplantation in children. The library targeted TCRbeta and was prepared with unique molecular identifiers. TCRdb reprocessed the PCR reads with MiXCR, giving one entry per CDR3 protein. The sample contains more than 200,000 distinct CDR3 sequences, around a sixth of which appear only once. This specimen was PBMCs, mostly from graft donor cells, taken 360 days after TCRalphabeta/CD19-depleted stem cell transplant. These receptors all stem from a male patient under 10 years old who had a stem cell transplant for acute lymphoblastic leukemia, so the T cells may come from the graft donor.

This clonotype appeared a few times. V is TRBV29-1 and J is TRBJ1-1; 9 nucleotides line up with TRBD1. CDR3 length equals 14 residues. Germline CDR1 is SQVTM and CDR2 is ANQGSEA. V lost 3 bases and J lost 2; bases outside the gene matches: 4. CDR3 residues: CSVDGQGTNTEAFF. The CDR3 bases are TGCAGCGTTGACGGACAGGGGACCAACACTGAAGCTTTCTTT.

This clonotype was observed at least ten times. V is TRBV5-5 and J is TRBJ1-3; D unresolved. CDR3 length equals 17 residues. Germline CDR1 SGHKS, CDR2 YYEKEE (reference sequence). Trimming cost V 2 bases and J 2 bases, with 17 bases left between them. CDR3: CASSFEGKEATGNTIYF. CDR3 in DNA: TGTGCCAGCAGCTTTGAAGGGAAGGAGGCTACTGGAAACACCATATATTTT.

The chain recombines TRBV5-1 with TRBJ1-2; the match to TRBD1 covers 12 bases. The CDR3 is 15 amino acids. V dropped 3 bases and J dropped 8; count of bases not matched to a gene: 8. In germline, CDR1 is SGHRS, CDR2 YFSETQ. CDR3 nucleotides: TGCGCCAGCAGCTCTCCGGGACAGGGGGCAGGAGGCTACACCTTC. As protein: CASSSPGQGAGGYTF.

This clonotype was counted between two and nine times. This chain joins TRBV6-1 and TRBJ1-3; D gene unclear. Trimming removed 4 bases from V and 0 bases from J, with 13 bases in between. The CDR3 covers 16 residues. The germline CDR1 and CDR2 sequences are MNHNS and SASEGT. CDR3 residues: CASSGTRTSSGNTIYF. The CDR3 region has the DNA TGTGCCAGCAGTGGAACCAGAACCTCCTCTGGAAACACCATATATTTT.

This clonotype was counted at least ten times. The chain employs TRBV6-1 and TRBJ2-2; no firm D call. Germline V lookup: CDR1 MNHNS, CDR2 SASEGT. V lost 10 bases and J lost 1, with 4 bases in between. The CDR3 has 11 amino acids. The CDR3 here is CAKGNTGELFF. The CDR3 region has the DNA TGTGCCAAAGGGAACACCGGGGAGCTGTTTTTT.

This clonotype was counted at least ten times. The chain joins TRBV18 to TRBJ1-1, with D hard to call. The V gene's germline CDR1 is KGHSH and CDR2 LQKENI. Trimming removed 2 bases at V and 1 base at J, with 5 bases between. The CDR3 is made up of 13 amino acids. CDR3 region: CASSPDQNTEAFF. CDR3 nucleotides: TGTGCCAGCTCACCAGACCAGAACACTGAAGCTTTCTTT.

This clonotype has only a few counts. The genes are TRBV11-2 and TRBJ2-1; TRBD2 matches 10 bases. The germline V gene encodes CDR1 SGHAT and CDR2 FQNNGV. J lost 10 bases, V lost 1 base, and 4 bases had no gene match. This CDR3 comprises 14 residues. CDR3 amino acids: CASSLVGSGGEQFF. DNA of the CDR3: TGTGCCAGCAGCTTAGTTGGTAGCGGGGGGGAGCAGTTCTTC.

This clonotype was detected ten times or more. The chain combines TRBV20-1 with TRBJ2-7; D is unclear. Trimming shortened V by 0 bases and J by 0 bases, and 9 bases separated the two germline ends. There are 14 residues in the CDR3. Looked up from germline, CDR1 is DFQATT and CDR2 is SNEGSKA (reference sequence). The CDR3 DNA sequence: TGCAGTGCTAGAGACAGGATCAGCTCCTACGAGCAGTACTTC. Translation: CSARDRISSYEQYF.